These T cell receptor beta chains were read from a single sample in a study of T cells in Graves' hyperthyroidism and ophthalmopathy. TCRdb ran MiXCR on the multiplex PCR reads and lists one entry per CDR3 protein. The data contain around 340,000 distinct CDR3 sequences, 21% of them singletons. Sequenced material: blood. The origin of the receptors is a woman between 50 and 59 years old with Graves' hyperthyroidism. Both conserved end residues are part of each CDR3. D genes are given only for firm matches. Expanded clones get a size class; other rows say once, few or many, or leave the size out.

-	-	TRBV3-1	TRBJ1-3	TGTGCCAGCGGTGGGGCAGGGAGACACTCTGGAAACACCATATATTTT	CASGGAGRHSGNTIYF
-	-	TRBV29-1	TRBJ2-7	TGCAGCGTTTCGACAGTTCAATACGAGCAGTACTTC	CSVSTVQYEQYF
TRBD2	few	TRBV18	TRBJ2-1	TGTGCCAGCTCACCACCGCTAGCGGGCCGATACAATGAGCAGTTCTTC	CASSPPLAGRYNEQFF
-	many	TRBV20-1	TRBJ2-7	TGCAGTGCTAATAAGGGGATACGCTACGAGCAGTACTTC	CSANKGIRYEQYF
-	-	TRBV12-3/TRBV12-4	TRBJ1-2	TGTGCCAGCAGCCCCGCGGGGCCGCATGGCTACACCTTC	CASSPAGPHGYTF
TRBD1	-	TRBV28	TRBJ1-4	TGTGCCAGCAGCTCTCATTTGGGGACAGGCAGCGAAAAACTGTTTTTT	CASSSHLGTGSEKLFF
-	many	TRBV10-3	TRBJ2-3	TGTGCCATCAGTGACAGGGGGGCGTCAGATACGCAGTATTTT	CAISDRGASDTQYF
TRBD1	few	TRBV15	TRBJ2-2	TGTGCCATACAGGGGGCGGGCACCGGGGAGCTGTTTTTT	CAIQGAGTGELFF
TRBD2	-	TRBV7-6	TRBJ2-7	TGTGCCAGCAGCTACGGGCCAGCGGGAGTAGTGGAGCAGTACTTC	CASSYGPAGVVEQYF
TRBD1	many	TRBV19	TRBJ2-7	TGTGCCAGTAGTTCGCCACGGGACAGGGAGGTCTACGAGCAGTACTTC	CASSSPRDREVYEQYF
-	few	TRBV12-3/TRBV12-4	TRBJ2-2	TGTGCCAGCAGTTCCTCCCTGAAGGGGGGGGGCGGGGAGCTGTTTTTT	CASSSSLKGGGGELFF
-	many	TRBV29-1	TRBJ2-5	TGCAGCCTGAGGCTCGAGGCAGAGACCCAGTACTTC	CSLRLEAETQYF
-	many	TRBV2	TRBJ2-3	TGTGCCAGCAGTGATCGACGGGGGACGCAGTATTTT	CASSDRRGTQYF
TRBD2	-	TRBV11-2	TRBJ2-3	TGTGCCAGCAGCTCCCTAGCGGGAGCAGGAGATACGCAGTATTTT	CASSSLAGAGDTQYF
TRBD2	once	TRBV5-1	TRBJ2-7	TGCGCCAGCTGCAGGGAGGGGACGCTCTCCTACGAGCAGTACTTC	CASCREGTLSYEQYF
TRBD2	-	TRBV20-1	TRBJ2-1	TGCAGTGCCGAGAGCGGGAGGGCCAACCTCAATGAGCAGTTCTTC	CSAESGRANLNEQFF
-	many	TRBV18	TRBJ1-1	TGTGCCAGCTCACCCCCAGACAGGACTGAAGCTTTCTTT	CASSPPDRTEAFF
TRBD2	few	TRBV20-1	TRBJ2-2	TGCAGTGCCAGGACTAGCGGGCCCGGGGAGCTGTTTTTT	CSARTSGPGELFF
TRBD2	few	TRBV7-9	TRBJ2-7	TGTGCCAGCAGCTTAGAAGCGGGAGAGATCTACGAGCAGTACTTC	CASSLEAGEIYEQYF
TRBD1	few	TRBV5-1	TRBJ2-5	TGCGCCAGCAGCGCCGGGACAGGGGAAGAGACCCAGTACTTC	CASSAGTGEETQYF
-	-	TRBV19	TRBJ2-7	TGTGCCCGAAGCGAGGGGGACCCAAGGCCCTACGAGCAGTACTTC	CARSEGDPRPYEQYF
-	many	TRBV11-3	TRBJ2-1	TGTGCCAGCAGCAATAACCTTGGGGGACCCAATGAGCAGTTCTTC	CASSNNLGGPNEQFF
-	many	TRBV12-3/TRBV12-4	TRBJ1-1	TGTGCCAGCAGGGGCACTGAAGCTTTCTTT	CASRGTEAFF
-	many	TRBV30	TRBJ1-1	TGTGCCTGGAGAGCCGGGACCTTGGGGACTGAAGCTTTCTTT	CAWRAGTLGTEAFF
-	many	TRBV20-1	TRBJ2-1	TGCAGTGCTAGAGGCCACCTAACCCCGACTAGGGCCAATGAGCAGTTCTTC	CSARGHLTPTRANEQFF
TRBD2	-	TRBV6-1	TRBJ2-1	TGTGCCAGCAGTGAGGAAGCGGGAGGGTACAATGAGCAGTTCTTC	CASSEEAGGYNEQFF
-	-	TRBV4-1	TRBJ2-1	TGCGCCAGCAGCCAAGTATTAATCTCTGGGGGCGCCTACAATGAGCAGTTCTTC	CASSQVLISGGAYNEQFF
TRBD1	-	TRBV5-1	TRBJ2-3	TGCGCCAGCAGCGGACGACAGGGGGATACGCAGTATTTT	CASSGRQGDTQYF
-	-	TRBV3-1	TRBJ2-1	TGTACCAGCAGCCCTACTTATTCCAATGAGCAGTTCTTC	CTSSPTYSNEQFF
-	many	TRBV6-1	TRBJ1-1	TGTGCCAGCGGAGGGACAACCAACACTGAAGCTTTCTTT	CASGGTTNTEAFF
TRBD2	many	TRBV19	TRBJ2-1	TGTGCCAGTAGTAGTTTCGCAGCGGGGGAGTACAATGAGCAGTTCTTC	CASSSFAAGEYNEQFF
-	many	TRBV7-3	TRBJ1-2	TGTGCCAGCAGCTTAACAGGGACCCCCTATGGCTACACCTTC	CASSLTGTPYGYTF
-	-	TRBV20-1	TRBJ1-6	TGCAGTGCTAGTAGGCCAGAGAATTCACCCCTCCACTTT	CSASRPENSPLHF
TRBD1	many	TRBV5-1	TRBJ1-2	TGCGCCAGCAGCTTGGCCGGACAGGGGAGCAGCTACACCTTC	CASSLAGQGSSYTF
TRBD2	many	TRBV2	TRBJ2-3	TGTGCCAGCGGGGTTAGAGCGGGAAGCACAGATACGCAGTATTTT	CASGVRAGSTDTQYF
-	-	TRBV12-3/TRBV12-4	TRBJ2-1	TGTGCCAGCAGTCGGGACCTCTACAATGAGCAGTTCTTC	CASSRDLYNEQFF
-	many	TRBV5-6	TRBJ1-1	TGTGCCAGCAGCTTACCGGCAGGGCACACTGAAGCTTTCTTT	CASSLPAGHTEAFF
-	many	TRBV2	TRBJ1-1	TGTGCCAGCCTTCTACAGGGAGTGGTGAACACTGAAGCTTTCTTT	CASLLQGVVNTEAFF
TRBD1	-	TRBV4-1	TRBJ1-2	TGCGCCAGCAGCCAAGGCAGGACAGGCGGGTATGGCTACACCTTC	CASSQGRTGGYGYTF
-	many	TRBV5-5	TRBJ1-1	TGTGCCAGCAGTATTGGTCCGAACACTGAAGCTTTCTTT	CASSIGPNTEAFF
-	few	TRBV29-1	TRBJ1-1	TGCAGCGGACTGACGGCAGGATCGGGCACTGAAGCTTTCTTT	CSGLTAGSGTEAFF
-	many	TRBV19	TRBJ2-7	TGTGCCAGTAGTATCAAGGGGGGTCCCTACGAGCAGTACTTC	CASSIKGGPYEQYF
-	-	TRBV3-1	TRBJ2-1	TGTGCCAGCAGCCAGATGAGGGGTAATGAGCAGTTCTTC	CASSQMRGNEQFF
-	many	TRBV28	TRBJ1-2	TGTGCCAGCAGTTTATCTTTGGGCAATGGCTACACCTTC	CASSLSLGNGYTF
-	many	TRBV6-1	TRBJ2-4	TGTGCCAGCAGTGAAGAAAGGACTAACAAAAACATTCAGTACTTC	CASSEERTNKNIQYF
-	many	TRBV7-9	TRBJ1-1	TGTGCCAGCAGCGAAGGACGGACGAACACTGAAGCTTTCTTT	CASSEGRTNTEAFF
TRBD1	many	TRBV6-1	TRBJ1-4	TGTGCCAGCAGCCCCTTACAGGGGGCGATAACAACAACTAATGAAAAACTGTTTTTT	CASSPLQGAITTTNEKLFF
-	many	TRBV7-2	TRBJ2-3	TGTGCCAGCAGCTTAGACAGGGTCTCAGATACGCAGTATTTT	CASSLDRVSDTQYF
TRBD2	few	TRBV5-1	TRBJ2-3	TGCGCCAGCAGCTCGGGGGGACTAGCGGGTCCGCGCACCACAGATACGCAGTATTTT	CASSSGGLAGPRTTDTQYF
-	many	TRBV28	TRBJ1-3	TGTGCCAGCAGTTTATGGGTGGCTGGGGGCGGCGGAAACACCATATATTTT	CASSLWVAGGGGNTIYF
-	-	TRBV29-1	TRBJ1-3	TGCAGCGTTGAAGAGAGGGGCGCCTGGAACACCATATATTTT	CSVEERGAWNTIYF
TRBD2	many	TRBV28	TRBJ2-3	TGTGCCAGCAGTTTACGCGGACTAGCGGTCGATACGCAGTATTTT	CASSLRGLAVDTQYF
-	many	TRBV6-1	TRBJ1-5	TGTGCCAGCAGTGAACTTGACAGTGCGGGCCGAAGAGCTCAGCCCCAGCATTTT	CASSELDSAGRRAQPQHF
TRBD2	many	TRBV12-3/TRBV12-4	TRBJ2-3	TGTGCCAGCAGGATAGGACTAGCCCAGACCACAGATACGCAGTATTTT	CASRIGLAQTTDTQYF
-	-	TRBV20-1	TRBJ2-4	TGCAGTGCTCAAGAGGAGGTGGTGAGAAACATTCAGTACTTC	CSAQEEVVRNIQYF
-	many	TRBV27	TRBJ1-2	TGTGCCAGCAGTTTGAGACCAGGGGATGGCTATGGCTACACCTTC	CASSLRPGDGYGYTF
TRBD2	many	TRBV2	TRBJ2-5	TGTGCCAGCAGTGAGACTAGCGGGAGCTATTCCTTTTTTGAGACCCAGTACTTC	CASSETSGSYSFFETQYF
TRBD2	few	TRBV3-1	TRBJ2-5	TGTGCCAGCAGCCCGGTAATCCTTAGCGGGGGGTCGGGGGAGACCCAGTACTTC	CASSPVILSGGSGETQYF